Sequencing of this T cell receptor beta chain was carried out in a study of T cell responses to AZD1222 COVID-19 vaccine. Generated by immunoSEQ multiplex PCR, the TCRdb table keeps only in-frame clones and is missing some. The table has about 120,000 clones, 88% seen once. Deletions cut 1 base from V and 0 bases from J, with 8 bases between. The CDR3 spans 15 residues. CDR1 SGHTA and CDR2 FQGTGA come from the germline V gene. The input for sequencing was peripheral blood, taken 28 days after the second AZD1222 dose. This TCR was recovered from an adult who received the AZD1222 COVID-19 vaccine. The chain links TRBV7-3 to TRBJ2-3; D is unresolved. CDR3 nucleotides: TGTGCCAGCAGCTTAATTCGGTCCAGCACAGATACGCAGTATTTT. Translation: CASSLIRSSTDTQYF.